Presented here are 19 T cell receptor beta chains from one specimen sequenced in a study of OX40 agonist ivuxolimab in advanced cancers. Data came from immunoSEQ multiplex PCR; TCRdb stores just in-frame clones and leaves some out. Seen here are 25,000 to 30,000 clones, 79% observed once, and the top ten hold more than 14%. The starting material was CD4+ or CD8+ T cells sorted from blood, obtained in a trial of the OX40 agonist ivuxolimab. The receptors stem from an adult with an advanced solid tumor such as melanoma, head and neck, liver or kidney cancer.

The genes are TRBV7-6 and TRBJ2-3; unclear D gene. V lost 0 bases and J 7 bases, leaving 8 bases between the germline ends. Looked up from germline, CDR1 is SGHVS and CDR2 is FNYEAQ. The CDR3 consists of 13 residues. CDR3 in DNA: TGTGCCAGCAGCTTAGCCCTCCAGAATACGCAGTATTTT. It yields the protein CASSLALQNTQYF.

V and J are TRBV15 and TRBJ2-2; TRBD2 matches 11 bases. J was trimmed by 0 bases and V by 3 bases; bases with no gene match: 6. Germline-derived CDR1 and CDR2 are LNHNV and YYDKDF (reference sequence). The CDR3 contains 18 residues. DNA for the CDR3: TGTGCCACCAGCAGTCTCGGGGGACTAGCGGCGAACACCGGGGAGCTGTTTTTT. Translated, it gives CATSSLGGLAANTGELFF.

In DNA, the CDR3 is TGTGCCACCCGGGACAGCTTTAACTATGGCTACACCTTC. Its protein is CATRDSFNYGYTF. This sequence joins TRBV2 and TRBJ1-2, with 7 bases fitting TRBD1. Germline V gene lookup returns CDR1 SNHLY and CDR2 FYNNEI. Trimming took 10 bases from V and 1 from J; bases not matched to a gene: 6. The CDR3 is 13 amino acids.

Here the CDR3 reads CASSIGQGQQFF. DNA of the CDR3: TGTGCCAGTAGCATCGGCCAGGGCCAGCAGTTCTTC. The chain links TRBV19 to TRBJ2-1; D is possibly TRBD1 (5 bases). Per the germline V gene, CDR1 is LNHDA and CDR2 is SQIVND (reference sequence). This CDR3 is built from 12 residues. V shed 6 bases and J shed 11 bases, with 14 bases lying between them.

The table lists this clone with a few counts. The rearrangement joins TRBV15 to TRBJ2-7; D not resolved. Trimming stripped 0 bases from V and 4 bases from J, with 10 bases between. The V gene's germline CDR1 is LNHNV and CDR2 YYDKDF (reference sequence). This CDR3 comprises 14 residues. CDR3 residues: CATSREPGSYEQYF. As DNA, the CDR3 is TGTGCCACCAGCAGAGAACCCGGCTCGTACGAGCAGTACTTC.

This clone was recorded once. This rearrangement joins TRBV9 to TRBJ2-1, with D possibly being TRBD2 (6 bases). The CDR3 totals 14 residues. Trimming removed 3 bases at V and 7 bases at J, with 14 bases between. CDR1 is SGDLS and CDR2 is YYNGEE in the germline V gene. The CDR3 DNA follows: TGTGCCAGCAGCGGACTAGTATTCGAAAATGAGCAGTTCTTC. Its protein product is CASSGLVFENEQFF.

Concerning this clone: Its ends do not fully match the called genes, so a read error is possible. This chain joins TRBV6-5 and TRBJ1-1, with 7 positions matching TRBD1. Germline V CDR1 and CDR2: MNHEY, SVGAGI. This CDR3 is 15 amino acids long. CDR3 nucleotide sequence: TGTGCCAGCAGTATTACAACAGGGGTGAAAACTGAAGCTTTCTTT. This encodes CASSITTGVKTEAFF.

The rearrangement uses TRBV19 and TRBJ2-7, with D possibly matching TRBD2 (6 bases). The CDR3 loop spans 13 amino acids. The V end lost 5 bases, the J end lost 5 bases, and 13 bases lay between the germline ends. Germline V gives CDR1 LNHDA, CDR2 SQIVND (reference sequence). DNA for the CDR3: TGTGCCAGTAGTTCGGGAGTGTGGAACGAGCAGTACTTC. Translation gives CASSSGVWNEQYF.

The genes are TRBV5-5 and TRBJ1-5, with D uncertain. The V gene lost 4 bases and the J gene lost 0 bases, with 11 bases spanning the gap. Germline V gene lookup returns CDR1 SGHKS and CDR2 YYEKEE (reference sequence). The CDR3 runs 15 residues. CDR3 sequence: CASSPSGLSNQPQHF. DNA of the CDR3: TGTGCCAGCAGCCCCTCCGGGCTTAGCAATCAGCCCCAGCATTTT.

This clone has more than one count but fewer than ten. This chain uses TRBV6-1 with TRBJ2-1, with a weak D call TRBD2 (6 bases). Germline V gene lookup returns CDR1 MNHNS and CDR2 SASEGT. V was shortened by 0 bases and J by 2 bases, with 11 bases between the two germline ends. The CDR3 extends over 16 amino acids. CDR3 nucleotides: TGTGCCAGCAGTGAAGCGGAGGGTGCTACCTACAATGAGCAGTTCTTC. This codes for CASSEAEGATYNEQFF.

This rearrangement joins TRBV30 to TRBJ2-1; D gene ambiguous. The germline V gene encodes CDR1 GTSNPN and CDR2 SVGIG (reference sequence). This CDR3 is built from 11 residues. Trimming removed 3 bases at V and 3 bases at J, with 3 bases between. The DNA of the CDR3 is TGTGCCTGGAGGATCTACAATGAGCAGTTCTTC. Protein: CAWRIYNEQFF.

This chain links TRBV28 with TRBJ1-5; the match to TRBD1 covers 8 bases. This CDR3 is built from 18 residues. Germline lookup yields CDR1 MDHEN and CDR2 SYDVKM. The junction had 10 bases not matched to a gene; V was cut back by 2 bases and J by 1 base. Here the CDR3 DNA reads TGTGCCAGCAGTTTAAGGGGGCAGGGGGCAGGGAGCAATCAGCCCCAGCATTTT. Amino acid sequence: CASSLRGQGAGSNQPQHF. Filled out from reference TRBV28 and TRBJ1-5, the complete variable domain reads DVKVTQSSRYLVKRTGEKVFLECVQDMDHENMFWYRQDPGLGLRLIYFSYDVKMKEKGDIPEGYSVSREKKERFSLILESASTNQTSMYLCASSLRGQGAGSNQPQHFGDGTRLSIL.

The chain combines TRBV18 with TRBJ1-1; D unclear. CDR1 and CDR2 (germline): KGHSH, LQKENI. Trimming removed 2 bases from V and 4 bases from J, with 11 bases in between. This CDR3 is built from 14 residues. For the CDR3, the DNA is TGTGCCAGCTCACCAAGGGCCACGATCACTGAAGCTTTCTTT. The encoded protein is CASSPRATITEAFF.

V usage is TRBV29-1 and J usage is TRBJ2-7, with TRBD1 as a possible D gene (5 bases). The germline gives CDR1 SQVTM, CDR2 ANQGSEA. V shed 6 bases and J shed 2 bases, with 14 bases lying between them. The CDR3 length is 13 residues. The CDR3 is CSVLAGLTYEQYF. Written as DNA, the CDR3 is TGCAGCGTCTTGGCAGGGTTGACCTACGAGCAGTACTTC.

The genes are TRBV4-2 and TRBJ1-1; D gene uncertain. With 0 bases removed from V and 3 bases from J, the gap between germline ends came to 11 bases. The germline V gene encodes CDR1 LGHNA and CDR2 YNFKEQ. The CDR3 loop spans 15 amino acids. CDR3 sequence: CASSQDTFGDTEAFF. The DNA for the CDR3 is TGTGCCAGCAGCCAAGATACGTTTGGGGACACTGAAGCTTTCTTT.

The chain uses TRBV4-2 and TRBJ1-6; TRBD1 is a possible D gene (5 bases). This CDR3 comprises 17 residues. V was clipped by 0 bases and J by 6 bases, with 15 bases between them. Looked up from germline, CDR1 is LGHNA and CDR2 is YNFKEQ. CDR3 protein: CASSQDHGGGFNSPLHF. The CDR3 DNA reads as TGTGCCAGCAGCCAAGATCATGGGGGAGGGTTTAATTCACCCCTCCACTTT.

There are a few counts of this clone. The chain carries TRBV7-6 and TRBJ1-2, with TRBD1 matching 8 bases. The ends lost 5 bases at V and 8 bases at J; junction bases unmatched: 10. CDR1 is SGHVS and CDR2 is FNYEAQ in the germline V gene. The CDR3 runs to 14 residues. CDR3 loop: CASSPDDRGYGYTF. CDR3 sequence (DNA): TGTGCCAGCAGCCCGGACGACAGGGGTTACGGCTACACCTTC.

The CDR3 DNA is TGCAGCGGGCGGGACAATGAGGGCTATGGCTACACCTTC. This codes for CSGRDNEGYGYTF. This chain joins TRBV29-1 and TRBJ1-2; TRBD1 is a possible D gene (6 bases). The V gene's germline CDR1 is SQVTM and CDR2 ANQGSEA. This CDR3 has 13 amino acids. Trimming pared 7 bases from V and 4 bases from J, leaving 16 bases between.

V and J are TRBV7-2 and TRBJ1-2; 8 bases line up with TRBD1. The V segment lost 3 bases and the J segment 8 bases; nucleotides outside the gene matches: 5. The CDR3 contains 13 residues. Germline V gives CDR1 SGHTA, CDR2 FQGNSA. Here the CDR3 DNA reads TGTGCCAGCAGCTTTCGACAGGGGTACGGCTACACCTTC. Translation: CASSFRQGYGYTF.